These 10 T cell receptor beta chains share one sample of origin, sequenced in a study of beta chain features in type 1 diabetes. As every portion of the isolated RNA was reverse transcribed, the sequencing read expressed TCRB transcripts. Sequencing was performed with immunoSEQ multiplex PCR; in TCRdb, only in-frame clones are kept and a portion is missing. The sample holds approximately 160,000 clones, about 7.3% seen once. The sequenced material came from central memory CD4+ T cells from blood. These receptors originate from a man younger than 30 in good health.

This clone was seen a few times. The chain links TRBV6-5 to TRBJ2-5; no firm D call. Germline loops: CDR1 MNHEY, CDR2 SVGAGI. This CDR3 is 14 amino acids long. The V end lost 2 bases, the J end lost 4 bases, and 11 bases lay between the germline ends. The chain's CDR3 is CASSYPGGSETQYF. The CDR3, as DNA: TGTGCCAGCAGTTACCCCGGCGGCTCAGAGACCCAGTACTTC.

The CDR3 DNA sequence: TGTGCCAGCAGTGAGTTTGAAGGGACTAGCGGGAGCTTTGGTGAGCAGTTCTTC. Translated, it gives CASSEFEGTSGSFGEQFF. The genes are TRBV25-1 and TRBJ2-1; 14 nucleotides agree with TRBD2. Germline lookup yields CDR1 MGHDK and CDR2 SYGVNS. The CDR3 length is 18 residues. V shed 3 bases and J 9 bases; nucleotides not matched to a gene: 13.

The chain combines TRBV7-6 with TRBJ1-2, with 8 bases that match TRBD1. The CDR3 covers 15 residues. Unmatched junction bases numbered 9, after V lost 3 bases and J lost 6 bases. Germline values: CDR1 SGHVS, CDR2 FNYEAQ. The CDR3 nucleotides read TGTGCCAGCAGCTTGGAAGGACAGGGACGGAATGGCTACACCTTC. The encoded protein is CASSLEGQGRNGYTF.

The V call is TRBV7-2, the J call TRBJ2-7; maybe TRBD1 (5 bases). CDR1 and CDR2 (germline): SGHTA, FQGNSA. Trimming stripped 6 bases from V and 5 bases from J, with 14 bases between. The CDR3 has 13 amino acids. The CDR3 DNA follows: TGTGCCAGCAGTCCGGACAACCAGGACGAGCAGTACTTC. Its protein is CASSPDNQDEQYF.

The chain has TRBV2 and TRBJ2-1; 10 positions agree with TRBD2. J gave up 9 bases and V 8 bases, and 13 bases lay outside the gene matches. The germline V gene encodes CDR1 SNHLY and CDR2 FYNNEI. The CDR3 totals 15 residues. The CDR3 loop is CASRRLAGVSSEQFF. DNA of the CDR3: TGTGCCAGCCGCAGGCTAGCGGGAGTTTCCAGTGAGCAGTTCTTC.

This clone showed up just a few times. The sample carries other DNA sequences with the same CDR3. CDR3: CASSPTASNQPQHF. DNA of the CDR3: TGTGCCAGCTCCCCGACAGCATCCAATCAGCCCCAGCATTTT. The chain carries TRBV18 and TRBJ1-5, with D perhaps TRBD1 (5 bases). This CDR3 has 14 residues. Germline V gives CDR1 KGHSH, CDR2 LQKENI. The V gene lost 6 bases and the J gene lost 3 bases, with 12 bases spanning the gap. Using reference TRBV18 and TRBJ1-5 for the parts outside the CDR3, the full variable domain is NAGVMQNPRHLVRRRGQEARLRCSPMKGHSHVYWYRQLPEEGLKFMVYLQKENIIDESGMPKERFSAEFPKEGPSILRIQQVVRGDSAAYFCASSPTASNQPQHFGDGTRLSIL.

The table lists this clone with a few counts. This chain links TRBV5-1 with TRBJ2-3; no definite D call. Germline assignment: CDR1 SGHRS and CDR2 YFSETQ. The ends were cut back, 3 bases at V and 4 bases at J, with 6 bases in the middle. The CDR3 covers 12 residues. CDR3 nucleotide sequence: TGCGCCAGCAGCTCTGGGCCAGATACGCAGTATTTT. Translated: CASSSGPDTQYF.

The chain's CDR3 is CASSRQGFTEAFF. DNA for the CDR3: TGTGCCAGCAGTCGCCAGGGGTTCACTGAAGCTTTCTTT. The rearrangement links TRBV6-1 to TRBJ1-1, with D possibly TRBD1 on 6 matching bases. V lost 5 bases and J lost 4, with 11 bases in between. This CDR3 region has 13 residues. Germline CDR1 and CDR2: MNHNS and SASEGT.

The rearrangement joins TRBV18 to TRBJ2-1; 8 bases fit TRBD2. Germline V gene sequence: CDR1 KGHSH, CDR2 LQKENI. Unmatched junction bases numbered 10, after V lost 6 bases and J lost 6 bases. This CDR3 region has 15 residues. DNA for the CDR3: TGTGCCAGCTCCCCCTCGGCGGGAGGAGCCAATGAGCAGTTCTTC. Translating gives CASSPSAGGANEQFF.

This sequence joins TRBV19 and TRBJ1-1, with 10 bases that match TRBD1. Germline V gene sequence: CDR1 LNHDA, CDR2 SQIVND (reference sequence). Losses at the gene ends were 8 bases for V and 10 bases for J; bases not matched to a gene: 7. The CDR3 is 12 amino acids. As DNA, the CDR3 is TGTGCCAGTTCGACAGGGGGCTGGGGAGCTTTCTTT. Protein sequence: CASSTGGWGAFF.